Detailed here is one T cell receptor (beta chain). These data originate in a study of blood T cell repertoires in COVID-19. In the original analysis: Scientists estimated how many nucleated cells there were by amplifying reference gene primers. Produced via immunoSEQ multiplex PCR; TCRdb's table is partial and in-frame only. The D gene and trimming were derived from the DNA, and the V and J assignments and clone size from that table. This table has more than 95,000 clones, around 86% appearing once. Germline V gene data show CDR1 as LNHDA and CDR2 as SQIVND (reference sequence). V shed 5 bases, J shed 4 bases, and the junction held 10 bases outside the gene matches. This CDR3 comprises 15 residues.

The chain combines TRBV19 with TRBJ2-5; 7 bases line up with TRBD2. This receptor was obtained from a man aged 45-60 years with acute or convalescent COVID-19. Sequenced: peripheral blood. The CDR3 reads CASSPTGTNLETQYF. Written as DNA, the CDR3 is TGTGCCAGTAGTCCAACCGGGACTAACTTAGAGACCCAGTACTTC.